This is a list of T cell receptor beta chains from one sample in a study of cytomegalovirus exposure and HLA in healthy donors. Sequencing used immunoSEQ multiplex PCR; TCRdb keeps in-frame clones, though not all of them. Among 140,000 or so clones listed, around 10% were seen once. Sequenced: PBMCs. All receptors come from a male donor in good health and CMV-seronegative. CDR3s include the opening cysteine and the closing phenylalanine or tryptophan. Each record gives: V gene, J gene, CDR3 protein.

TRBV7-9	TRBJ1-3	CASSGSGTGPSGNTIYF
TRBV4-3	TRBJ1-2	CASSGDRVGGYTF
TRBV27	TRBJ2-7	CASSLGLAVYEQYF
TRBV5-8	TRBJ2-1	CASSPNRGEQFF
TRBV2	TRBJ1-6	CASSTDNYNSPLHF
TRBV4-3	TRBJ2-3	CASSQGMASGMFGDTQYF
TRBV6-5	TRBJ2-1	CASRREPGGPSEQFF
TRBV15	TRBJ2-1	CATSWLRLAGDREQFF
TRBV19	TRBJ1-2	CASTTGINYGYTF
TRBV9	TRBJ2-5	CASSVEAGGPRYGETQYF
TRBV7-9	TRBJ2-7	CASSSLLPLGGPSYEQYF
TRBV9	TRBJ2-6	CASSVVSGGRSGANVLTF
TRBV27	TRBJ2-1	CASSLSVVIDEQFF
TRBV27	TRBJ2-3	CATRRFSPSGSGLDTQYF
TRBV10-2	TRBJ2-1	CASSDGLAGAQFF
TRBV4-3	TRBJ2-6	CASSQDLRGTGANVLTF
TRBV9	TRBJ2-3	CASSVAGGESTDTQYF
TRBV27	TRBJ2-1	CASSLLLAGGGNEQFF
TRBV19	TRBJ2-6	CASSMYYSGANVLTF
TRBV29-1	TRBJ2-1	CSGGDSARGEQFF
TRBV27	TRBJ1-5	CASSPLPGFTSNQPQHF
TRBV6-4	TRBJ2-7	CASSALQGYEQYF
TRBV5-4	TRBJ2-5	CASRAGRQETQYF
TRBV5-1	TRBJ2-5	CASSLAQRGQETQYF
TRBV5-1	TRBJ2-7	CASSLRDRGSYEQYF
TRBV6-5	TRBJ1-5	CASSYSGGEGQPQHF
TRBV2	TRBJ1-5	CASRPRFGDSNQPQHF
TRBV28	TRBJ2-7	CASSNIDNEQYF
TRBV11-2	TRBJ1-1	CASSYGGDTEAFF
TRBV9	TRBJ1-2	CASSVARSQNYGYTF
TRBV6-4	TRBJ1-1	CASKKVSGSTEAFF
TRBV30	TRBJ2-5	CAWNQGGENQYF
TRBV6-1	TRBJ2-1	CASTAGTRVNEQFF
TRBV2	TRBJ2-1	CASGDRGVSFEQFF
TRBV28	TRBJ1-1	CASSSLTEAFF
TRBV11-2	TRBJ2-7	CASSSLHGGSSYEQYF
TRBV7-2	TRBJ2-7	CASSFDQGEQYF
TRBV7-6	TRBJ2-7	CASSLGSGQSEQYF
TRBV9	TRBJ2-1	CASSVGSGEQFF
TRBV5-1	TRBJ1-4	CASSLMPVANEKLFF
TRBV7-2	TRBJ1-6	CASSFRGHNSPLHF
TRBV7-2	TRBJ1-2	CASSLMSGTYGYTF
TRBV5-8	TRBJ1-4	CASSLVEPTGGEKLFF
TRBV9	TRBJ2-3	CASSVRPEGTQYF
TRBV27	TRBJ2-1	CASSHRQSSYNEQFF
TRBV18	TRBJ1-2	CASSPESLGANGYTF
TRBV7-8	TRBJ1-1	CASSPRQGWREAFF
TRBV5-1	TRBJ2-1	CASSFLVAHGEQFF
TRBV25-1	TRBJ2-7	CASSPPREGFSYEQYF
TRBV7-2	TRBJ2-5	CASSLIQDRPRTQYF
TRBV27	TRBJ2-7	CASSYRGNYEQYF
TRBV28	TRBJ1-5	CASSFGTGGYQPQHF